These T cell receptor beta chains were read from a single sample in a study of early T cells in non-severe SARS-CoV-2 infection. One entry per CDR3 protein results from TCRdb running MiXCR on the 5' RACE reads. The table lists roughly 88,000 distinct CDR3 sequences, 11% to 15% of them singletons. The specimen sequenced was whole blood. The receptors stem from an adult who was a healthcare worker with PCR-confirmed SARS-CoV-2 infection or an uninfected control (not recorded which). CDR3s include the opening cysteine and the closing phenylalanine or tryptophan. Fields, in order: V gene, clone size, J gene, CDR3 protein. Clone size is shown for a subset of rows, as once, few, many or a class of expanded clone.

TRBV19	.	TRBJ1-5	CASSLGWRQPQHF
TRBV28	few	TRBJ2-1	CASSLGTPSNEQFF
TRBV10-3	.	TRBJ2-1	CAISEPGGAHNEQFF
TRBV19	many	TRBJ2-7	CASSIAEITYEQYF
TRBV12-3/TRBV12-4	few	TRBJ1-4	CASSLDRVNEKLFF
TRBV29-1	many	TRBJ2-1	CSVEPDRGQFF
TRBV28	few	TRBJ1-2	CASTDRQLNYGYTF
TRBV14	.	TRBJ1-1	CASSPSRRPNTEAFF
TRBV20-1	.	TRBJ2-3	CSATGQGTDTQYF
TRBV2	once	TRBJ2-3	CASSESLRDTQYF
TRBV7-2	few	TRBJ1-6	CASSFPSVEPPIGPLHF
TRBV6-1	few	TRBJ1-6	CASNEVSDSPLHF
TRBV10-3	.	TRBJ1-5	CAISPRGRNQPQHF
TRBV10-3	.	TRBJ1-2	CAISESGTEANYGYTF
TRBV6-5	few	TRBJ1-3	CASSPEPIILSGNTIYF
TRBV12-3/TRBV12-4	few	TRBJ2-5	CASSLAPGTAGTQYF
TRBV4-1	.	TRBJ2-7	CASSQEGWSSLAGQYF
TRBV6-1	.	TRBJ2-2	CASIRLAGNTGELFF
TRBV7-9	.	TRBJ1-1	CASSFPTGEQVMAFF
TRBV10-3	.	TRBJ2-7	CAISDTGQGVNEQYF
TRBV4-3	few	TRBJ2-3	CASSQGTSSDTQYF
TRBV7-2	many	TRBJ2-1	CASSRSLGNEQFF
TRBV4-1	.	TRBJ2-3	CASSQEKGIGTDTQYF
TRBV9	.	TRBJ2-5	CASSVEGGQETQYF
TRBV4-1	.	TRBJ2-4	CASSQPVLAKNIQYF
TRBV28	few	TRBJ1-6	CASSPWDSSPLHF
TRBV28	few	TRBJ2-1	CASSYAGTGNNEQFF
TRBV2	few	TRBJ1-1	CASSELRAKAFF
TRBV21-1	few	TRBJ1-1	CASIGGRRMNTEAFF
TRBV11-2	many	TRBJ2-5	CASSLQGLAGQETQYF
TRBV7-9	few	TRBJ1-2	CASSLVAGGYGYTF
TRBV3-1	.	TRBJ1-5	CASSQDPDSNQPQHF
TRBV7-9	many	TRBJ1-2	CASSLASPGYYYGYTF
TRBV5-1	.	TRBJ2-7	CASSYGRGSSYEQYF
TRBV11-2	few	TRBJ2-1	CASSSSGGAGQFF
TRBV10-1	few	TRBJ2-1	CASTGLAGSNEQFF
TRBV5-1	.	TRBJ2-7	CASSPQPGEEQYF
TRBV3-1	few	TRBJ2-1	CASSQRTAQFF
TRBV29-1	few	TRBJ2-7	CSATSGLSSYEQYF
TRBV7-6	.	TRBJ2-7	CASSLDTPYEQYF